This T cell receptor beta chain was identified in a study of blood T cell repertoires in COVID-19. Study-wide background: Specimens from acute and convalescent COVID-19 originated in the United States, Italy and Spain. The cDNA or gDNA used as material had been derived from T cells, B-cell-depleted T cells, or PBMCs.

Donors were grouped by their self-reported clinical history. J was trimmed by 4 bases and V by 1 base; bases with no gene match: 0. CDR3 length: 13 amino acids. Germline V gene data show CDR1 as SGHNT and CDR2 as YYREEE (reference sequence). Original processing notes: Estimation of nucleated cell counts was performed using reference gene primer amplification. The assay was immunoSEQ multiplex PCR, and TCRdb's table has in-frame clones only and misses some. V, J and clone size are taken as reported in that table, and D and trimming were inferred from the DNA itself. The table records fewer than 300,000 clones, about nine tenths of them present only once.

The receptor comes from a middle-aged woman with acute COVID-19. The chain links TRBV5-4 to TRBJ2-3; TRBD1 aligns across 7 bases. Specimen: PBMCs or T cells enriched from blood (not recorded which). CDR3 sequence reads: CASSLTGADTQYF. CDR3 DNA sequence: TGTGCCAGCAGCTTGACAGGGGCAGATACGCAGTATTTT.